This T cell receptor beta chain was sequenced in a study of shared clonotypes between healthy human individuals. The CDR3 totals 16 residues. V lost 6 bases and J lost 0; bases outside the gene matches: 4. Per germline, CDR1 MDHEN and CDR2 SYDVKM. Deep-level assay runs were performed. TCRdb's table, derived via immunoSEQ multiplex PCR, lists solely in-frame clones and lacks some. The sample consists of about 2.3 million clones, around 90% of them appearing once. This TCR came from a man aged 18 to 30 in good health. Some clones in this sample may be carry-over from other donors' samples. This sequence joins TRBV28 and TRBJ2-6; 8 bases fit TRBD2. Sequenced sample: naive CD4+ T cells from PBMCs. Subset reported: CD45RA+ positively selected. CDR3 amino acids: CASSGGASSGANVLTF. The CDR3 DNA reads TGTGCCAGCAGCGGGGGGGCGTCCTCTGGGGCCAACGTCCTGACTTTC.